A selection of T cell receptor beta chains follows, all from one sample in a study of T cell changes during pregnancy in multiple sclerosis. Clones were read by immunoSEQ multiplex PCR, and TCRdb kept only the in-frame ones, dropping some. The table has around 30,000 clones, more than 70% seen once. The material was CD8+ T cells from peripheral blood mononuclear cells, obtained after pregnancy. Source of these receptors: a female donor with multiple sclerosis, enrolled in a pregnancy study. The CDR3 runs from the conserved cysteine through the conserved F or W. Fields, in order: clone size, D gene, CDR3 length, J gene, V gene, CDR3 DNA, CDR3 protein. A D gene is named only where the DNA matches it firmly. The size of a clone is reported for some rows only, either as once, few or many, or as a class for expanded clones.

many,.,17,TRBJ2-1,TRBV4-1,TGCGCCAGCAGCCAAGGACCCGGAGGGTGGAACAACAATGAGCAGTTCTTC,CASSQGPGGWNNNEQFF
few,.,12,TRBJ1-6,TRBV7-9,TGTGCCAGCAGTGAGCCCGGTTCACCCCTCCACTTT,CASSEPGSPLHF
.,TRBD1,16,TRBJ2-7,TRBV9,TGTGCCAGCAGCGTATTCGCGGGACAGGGGTTCTACGAGCAGTACTTC,CASSVFAGQGFYEQYF
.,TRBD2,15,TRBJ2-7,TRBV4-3,TGCGCCAGCAGCCAAGGTCTGGGGGAGGGTGTCGAGCAGTACTTC,CASSQGLGEGVEQYF
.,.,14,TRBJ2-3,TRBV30,TGTGCCTGGAGTGTACGGGTTAGCACAGATACGCAGTATTTT,CAWSVRVSTDTQYF
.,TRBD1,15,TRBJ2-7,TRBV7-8,TGTGCCAGCAGCTACCGGGGGACAGGTCTCTACGAGCAGTACTTC,CASSYRGTGLYEQYF
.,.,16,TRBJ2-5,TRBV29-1,TGCAGCGTTGAAGATCAGCTCAGGGGACCCCAAGAGACCCAGTACTTC,CSVEDQLRGPQETQYF
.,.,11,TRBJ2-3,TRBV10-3,TGTGCCACGGGGTGGACAGATACGCAGTATTTT,CATGWTDTQYF
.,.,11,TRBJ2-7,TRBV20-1,TGCAGTGCTAGGCGGCTTTACGAGCAGTACTTC,CSARRLYEQYF
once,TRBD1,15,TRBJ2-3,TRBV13,TGTGCCAGCAGCAAAGACAGGGTGGGCACAGATACGCAGTATTTT,CASSKDRVGTDTQYF
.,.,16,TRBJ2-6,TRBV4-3,TGCGCCAGCAGCCAAGATCGGAGCTCTGGGGCCAACGTCCTGACTTTC,CASSQDRSSGANVLTF
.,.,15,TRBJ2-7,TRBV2,TGTGCCAGCAGTCTGGTGCAGGGTCTTCAGGACGAGCAGTACTTC,CASSLVQGLQDEQYF
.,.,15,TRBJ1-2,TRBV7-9,TGTGCCAGCAGCCTGGACAGACCTGGGACCTATGGCTACACCTTC,CASSLDRPGTYGYTF
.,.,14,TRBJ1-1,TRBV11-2,TGTGCCAGCAGCCCGATGAGGGAGGGCACTGAAGCTTTCTTT,CASSPMREGTEAFF
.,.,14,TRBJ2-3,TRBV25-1,TGTGCCAGCAGTGAATGGGGGGACACAGATACGCAGTATTTT,CASSEWGDTDTQYF
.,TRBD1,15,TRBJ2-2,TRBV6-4,TGTGCCAGCAGTGACACAGGGGGAAACACCGGGGAGCTGTTTTTT,CASSDTGGNTGELFF
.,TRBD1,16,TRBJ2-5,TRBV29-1,TGCAGCGTTGAGACATTCGGGACAGTCCCGCAAGAGACCCAGTACTTC,CSVETFGTVPQETQYF
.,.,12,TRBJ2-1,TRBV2,TGTGCCTCCCGGGGGGCCCTCAATGAGCAGTTCTTC,CASRGALNEQFF
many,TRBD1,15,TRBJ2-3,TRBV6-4,TGTGCCAGCAGTGAGGGGACAGGGGACACAGATACGCAGTATTTT,CASSEGTGDTDTQYF
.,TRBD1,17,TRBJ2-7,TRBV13,TGTGCCAGCAGCCATCTCGGCCTACAGGGGTCGAACTACGAGCAGTACTTC,CASSHLGLQGSNYEQYF
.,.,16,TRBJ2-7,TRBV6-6,TGTGCCAGCAGCTATCGGCGAGGGACATACTCCTACGAGCAGTACTTC,CASSYRRGTYSYEQYF
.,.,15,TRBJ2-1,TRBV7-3,TGTGCCAGCAGCGTACGTAGGGGCTCCTACAATGAGCAGTTCTTC,CASSVRRGSYNEQFF
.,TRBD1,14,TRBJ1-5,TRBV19,TGTGCCAGTAGTACGGACAGGGGGTTTCAGCCCCAGCATTTT,CASSTDRGFQPQHF
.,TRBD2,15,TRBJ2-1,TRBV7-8,TGTGCCAGCAGCTTTGGCGGGGGACCGTACAATGAGCAGTTCTTC,CASSFGGGPYNEQFF
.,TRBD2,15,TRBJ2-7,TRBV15,TGTGCCACCAGCAGAGATAGCGGGGGCCCCTACGAGCAGTACTTC,CATSRDSGGPYEQYF
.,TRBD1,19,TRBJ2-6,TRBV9,TGTGCCAGCAGCGTAGAGGGACAGGGGGGACCACCTGGGGCCAACGTCCTGACTTTC,CASSVEGQGGPPGANVLTF
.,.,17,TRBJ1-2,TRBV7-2,TGTGCCAGCAGCTTATTCATGGGGGGGCGGCTTAACTATGGCTACACCTTC,CASSLFMGGRLNYGYTF
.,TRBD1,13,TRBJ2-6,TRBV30,TGTGCCTGGGGACAGGGTGGGGCCAACGTCCTGACTTTC,CAWGQGGANVLTF
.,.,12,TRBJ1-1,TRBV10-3,TGTGCCATTTGGGGGCCGGGCACTGAAGCTTTCTTT,CAIWGPGTEAFF
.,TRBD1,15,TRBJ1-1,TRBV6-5,TGTGCCAGCAGTCGAGGACAGGGTCGGTACACTGAAGCTTTCTTT,CASSRGQGRYTEAFF
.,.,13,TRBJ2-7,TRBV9,TGTGCCAGCAGCCGCGGTCCCAACTACGAGCAGTACTTC,CASSRGPNYEQYF
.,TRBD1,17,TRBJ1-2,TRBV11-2,TGTGCCAGCAGCTTAGAGGTGGGACAGGGGGACACCTATGGCTACACCTTC,CASSLEVGQGDTYGYTF
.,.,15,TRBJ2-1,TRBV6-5,TGTGCCAGCAGTTACGAACTAGAAGGAAGGAATGAGCAGTTCTTC,CASSYELEGRNEQFF
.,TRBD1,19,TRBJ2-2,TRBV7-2,TGTGCCAGCAGCGTCCCCTATTGGGACAGGGGGGTGAACACCGGGGAGCTGTTTTTT,CASSVPYWDRGVNTGELFF
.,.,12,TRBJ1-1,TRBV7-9,TGTGCCAGCAGCTTTCTACGGGGGGAAGCTTTCTTT,CASSFLRGEAFF
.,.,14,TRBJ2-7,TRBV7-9,TGTGCCAGCAGCTTACCGGACAGCCACTACGAGCAGTACTTC,CASSLPDSHYEQYF
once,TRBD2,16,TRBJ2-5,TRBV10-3,TGTGCCACGCGGACGTTGACTAGCGGGAGACAAGAGACCCAGTACTTC,CATRTLTSGRQETQYF
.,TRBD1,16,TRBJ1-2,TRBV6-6,TGTGCCAGCAGGGACCACAGGGGGCGAGCTAACTATGGCTACACCTTC,CASRDHRGRANYGYTF
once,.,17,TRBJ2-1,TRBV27,TGTGCCAGCAGTTTATCTAGGAAAGGGGGTCTCTACAATGAGCAGTTCTTC,CASSLSRKGGLYNEQFF
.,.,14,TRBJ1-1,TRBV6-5,TGTGCCAGCAGTAAGGATCCTCGGGGAGGTGGAGCTTTCTTT,CASSKDPRGGGAFF
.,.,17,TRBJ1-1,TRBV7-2,TGTGCCAGCAGCTTAGTCGGGGTGATGAGGGTTCCCACTGAAGCTTTCTTT,CASSLVGVMRVPTEAFF
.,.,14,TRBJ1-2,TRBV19,TGTGCCAGTAAGAAGAGGGGGGGACCCTATGGCTACACCTTC,CASKKRGGPYGYTF
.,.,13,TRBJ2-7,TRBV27,TGTGCCAGCAGTTTTGGCATTACCTACGAGCAGTACTTC,CASSFGITYEQYF
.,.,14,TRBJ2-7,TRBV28,TGTGCCAGCAGTTTACAGGGATGGAGTTACGAGCAGTACTTC,CASSLQGWSYEQYF
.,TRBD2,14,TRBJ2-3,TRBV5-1,TGCGCCAGCAGTGGGAGCGGGGACACAGATACGCAGTATTTT,CASSGSGDTDTQYF
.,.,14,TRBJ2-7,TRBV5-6,TGTGCCAGCAGCTTGGACAGGAACCCCTACGAGCAGTACTTC,CASSLDRNPYEQYF
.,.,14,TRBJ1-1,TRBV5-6,TGTGCCAGCAGCTTGCAGGGAGGGCGGACTGAAGCTTTCTTT,CASSLQGGRTEAFF
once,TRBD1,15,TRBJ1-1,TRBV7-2,TGTGCCAGCAGCTGGGGAACTTGGACAGGGACTGAAGCTTTCTTT,CASSWGTWTGTEAFF
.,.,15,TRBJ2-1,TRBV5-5,TGTGCCAGCAGCTGGTGGATGGGCGAATACAATGAGCAGTTCTTC,CASSWWMGEYNEQFF
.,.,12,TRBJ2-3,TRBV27,TGTGCCAGCAGTTTTAGCCCAGATACGCAGTATTTT,CASSFSPDTQYF
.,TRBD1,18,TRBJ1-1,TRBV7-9,TGTGCCAGCAGCACACAGAGGACAGGGACAATTTTGAACACTGAAGCTTTCTTT,CASSTQRTGTILNTEAFF
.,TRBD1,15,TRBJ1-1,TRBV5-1,TGCGCCAGCAGACCCCTCCCCAGACAGGGGGCTGAAGCTTTCTTT,CASRPLPRQGAEAFF
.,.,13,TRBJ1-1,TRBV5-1,TGCGCCAGCAGCCTGACAGGATACACTGAAGCTTTCTTT,CASSLTGYTEAFF
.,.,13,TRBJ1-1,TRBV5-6,TGTGCCAGCAGCTTGGCGTCGAACACTGAAGCTTTCTTT,CASSLASNTEAFF
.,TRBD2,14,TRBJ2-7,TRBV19,TGTGCCAGTAGTATGAGGGCGGGGGGGCCGGAGCAGTACTTC,CASSMRAGGPEQYF
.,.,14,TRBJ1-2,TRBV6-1,TGTGCCAGCCGCGGGACCGATGAGAGCTATGGCTACACCTTC,CASRGTDESYGYTF
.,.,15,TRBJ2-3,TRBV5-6,TGTGCCAGCAGCCTCAGGGGAGAGGGCACAGATACGCAGTATTTT,CASSLRGEGTDTQYF
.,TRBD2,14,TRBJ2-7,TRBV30,TGTGCCCTTTCACTAGCGGGGGGGCCGGGAGAGCAGTACTTC,CALSLAGGPGEQYF
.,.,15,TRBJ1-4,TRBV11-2,TGTGCCAGCAGCTTAGACCAGGGAGGGGTTGAAAAACTGTTTTTT,CASSLDQGGVEKLFF
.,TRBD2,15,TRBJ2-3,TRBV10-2,TGCGCCAGCAGTGGCCAGCGGGGGGGCCCAGATACGCAGTATTTT,CASSGQRGGPDTQYF